These 28 T cell receptor beta chains share one sample of origin, sequenced in a study of shared clonotypes between healthy human individuals (dated by TCRdb to the early 2020s). Library prep was done by the immunoSEQ multiplex PCR assay. Entries here come from immuneACCESS through TCRdb and include only in-frame sequences with V and J called. Some clones fail to appear in such tables; in the studies checked, an unresolved V gene covers under half of the shortfall, and the cause of the remainder is unknown. For this sample there are roughly 2.6 million clones; around nine tenths appear just once. Of the sample, 0.14% falls within the top ten clones. The sample taken for sequencing was naive CD4+ T cells sorted from blood. Taken with the paper, the label for cell subset or site translates to: CD45RA+ positively selected. The receptor source for this set is a man younger than 35 in good health.

CDR3 sequence reads: CASSSLAPGGYTF. The CDR3 DNA follows: TGTGCCAGCAGTTCCCTAGCTCCGGGTGGCTACACCTTC. The chain carries TRBV6-5 and TRBJ1-2; D unresolved. Germline V gene lookup returns CDR1 MNHEY and CDR2 SVGAGI. V dropped 4 bases and J dropped 7 bases, with 13 bases sitting between them. This CDR3 is 13 amino acids long.

The CDR3 sequence: CASRVGWTESNCTINQPQHF. DNA of the CDR3: TGTGCCAGCAGGGTGGGTTGGACCGAGTCCAACTGCACGATCAATCAGCCCCAGCATTTT. J is TRBJ1-5 and V is TRBV11-3; D is uncertain. CDR1 and CDR2 (germline): SGHNT, YENEEA. Trimming stripped 6 bases from V and 3 bases from J, with 30 bases between. The CDR3 consists of 20 residues.

The genes are TRBV28 and TRBJ1-5; a possible D gene is TRBD1 (5 bases). Germline CDR1 reads MDHEN; CDR2 reads SYDVKM. This CDR3 has 14 amino acids. Between the trimmed V and J ends, which lost 8 bases and 0 bases, there was a span of 11 bases. CDR3 loop: CASGGEDSNQPQHF. DNA for the CDR3: TGTGCCAGCGGAGGGGAGGATAGCAATCAGCCCCAGCATTTT.

The chain couples TRBV7-2 to TRBJ2-7, with 7 bases lining up with TRBD1. Germline CDR1 SGHTA, CDR2 FQGNSA. The junction had 8 bases not matched to a gene; V was cut back by 1 base and J by 5 bases. The CDR3 sequence is 15 residues long. CDR3 sequence: CASSLVGAGGHEQYF. In nucleotides, the CDR3 is TGTGCCAGCAGCTTAGTAGGGGCAGGGGGACACGAGCAGTACTTC.

The chain employs TRBV5-6 and TRBJ1-2; the D gene is possibly TRBD1 (5 bases). This CDR3 has 13 residues. The V gene's germline CDR1 is SGHDT and CDR2 YYEEEE. The ends were cut back, 0 bases at V and 4 bases at J, with 7 bases in the middle. The chain's CDR3 is CASSLARGYGYTF. CDR3 in DNA: TGTGCCAGCAGCTTGGCTAGGGGCTATGGCTACACCTTC.

The V call is TRBV7-9, the J call TRBJ2-7; the match to TRBD2 covers 7 bases. Trimming at V came to 5 bases and at J to 12 bases, leaving 10 bases not matched to a gene. CDR1 is SEHNR, CDR2 FQNEAQ, per germline (reference sequence). This CDR3 has 12 amino acids. In nucleotides, the CDR3 is TGTGCCAGCAGCCTCAGGGTAGGGGAGGGGTACTTC. Protein sequence: CASSLRVGEGYF.

The chain combines TRBV6-5 with TRBJ1-2, with TRBD1 matching 7 bases. With V trimmed by 2 bases and J by 4 bases, 4 bases remained unmatched. Looked up from germline, CDR1 is MNHEY and CDR2 is SVGAGI. The CDR3 covers 14 residues. The chain's CDR3 is CASSYDREGYGYTF. CDR3 nucleotides: TGTGCCAGCAGTTACGACAGGGAAGGCTATGGCTACACCTTC.

The genes are TRBV4-3 and TRBJ2-1; 10 nucleotides match TRBD1. V trimming: 3 bases; J trimming: 8 bases; junction bases outside the gene matches: 7. This CDR3 contains 15 residues. Germline-derived CDR1 and CDR2 are LGHNA and YSLEER. This chain's CDR3 is CASSQAGTGDDEQFF. The CDR3 nucleotides read TGCGCCAGCAGCCAGGCCGGGACAGGGGACGATGAGCAGTTCTTC.

The chain couples TRBV10-2 to TRBJ1-1, with 10 nucleotides matching TRBD1. Germline V gene lookup returns CDR1 WSHSY and CDR2 SAAADI. The CDR3 consists of 13 residues. J lost 11 bases, V lost 3 bases, and 6 bases had no gene match. This CDR3 reads CASSELDRGKAFF. CDR3 nucleotides: TGCGCCAGCAGTGAACTGGACAGGGGGAAGGCTTTCTTT.

This chain joins TRBV7-9 and TRBJ2-7, with unresolved D. CDR3 size: 12 residues. V gave up 2 bases and J gave up 5 bases, with 7 bases separating them. In germline, CDR1 is SEHNR, CDR2 FQNEAQ (reference sequence). The CDR3 spells CASSLSLNEQYF. The CDR3 coding sequence is TGTGCCAGCAGCTTAAGTTTGAACGAGCAGTACTTC.

The V call is TRBV7-9, the J call TRBJ2-7; 10 bases agree with TRBD2. The CDR3 loop spans 16 amino acids. The ends lost 3 bases at V and 5 bases at J; junction bases unmatched: 10. Germline-derived CDR1 and CDR2 are SEHNR and FQNEAQ (reference sequence). The CDR3 is CASSLRAGGPMDEQYF. The DNA of the CDR3 is TGTGCCAGCAGCTTGCGAGCGGGAGGGCCTATGGACGAGCAGTACTTC.

The gene calls are TRBV30 and TRBJ2-5; perhaps TRBD2 as D (5 bases). V was cut by 2 bases and J by 1 base, with 8 bases left in between. CDR3 length equals 13 residues. The germline V gene encodes CDR1 GTSNPN and CDR2 SVGIG (reference sequence). The CDR3 loop reads CAWSPSPQETQYF. CDR3 bases: TGTGCCTGGAGTCCTAGCCCCCAAGAGACCCAGTACTTC.

The V gene is TRBV5-8, the J gene TRBJ1-1, with TRBD1 matching over 9 bases. Trimming at V came to 0 bases and at J to 0 bases, leaving 9 bases not matched to a gene. The CDR3 is 18 residues long. Germline V gene sequence: CDR1 SGHTS, CDR2 YDEGEE. CDR3 bases: TGTGCCAGCAGCTTGGTTTGGGAACAGGGGGCTGTGAACACTGAAGCTTTCTTT. It translates to CASSLVWEQGAVNTEAFF.

The genes are TRBV10-2 and TRBJ2-3; D is perhaps TRBD2 (6 bases). The CDR3 is made up of 13 amino acids. Trimming removed 8 bases from V and 6 bases from J, with 15 bases in between. CDR1 and CDR2 from the germline V gene are WSHSY and SAAADI. The CDR3 here is CASRDWGSDTQYF. CDR3 nucleotide sequence: TGCGCCAGCCGGGACTGGGGGTCGGATACGCAGTATTTT.

Points on this clone: Different DNA sequences within this sample yield the same CDR3. This chain links TRBV5-6 with TRBJ2-1; a weak D match, TRBD1 (6 bases). The CDR3 loop spans 15 amino acids. Germline CDR1 is SGHDT and CDR2 is YYEEEE. V lost 0 bases and J 1 base, leaving 8 bases between the germline ends. This CDR3 reads CASSLGQGSYNEQFF. CDR3 DNA: TGTGCCAGCAGCTTGGGGCAGGGGTCCTACAATGAGCAGTTCTTC.

The chain joins TRBV19 to TRBJ2-3, with D perhaps given as TRBD1 or TRBD2 (7 bases each). Germline loops: CDR1 LNHDA, CDR2 SQIVND (reference sequence). V gave up 7 bases and J gave up 1 base, with 12 bases separating them. The CDR3 is 14 amino acids. The DNA of the CDR3 is TGTGCCAGTACCTCAGGGGGGGGCACAGATACGCAGTATTTT. This sequence encodes CASTSGGGTDTQYF.

V and J are TRBV7-6 and TRBJ1-6, with TRBD1 as a possible D gene (5 bases). The germline V and J ends were trimmed by 5 bases and 5 bases, with 16 bases remaining between them. The CDR3 extends over 16 amino acids. The germline gives CDR1 SGHVS, CDR2 FNYEAQ. CDR3 nucleotide sequence: TGTGCCAGCAGCCTGCACCGGGACCCTGATAATTCACCCCTCCACTTT. This sequence encodes CASSLHRDPDNSPLHF.

A word on this clone: Distinct nucleotide sequences in the sample also encode this CDR3. V is TRBV15 and J is TRBJ2-7, with TRBD1 identical over 9 bases. CDR1 and CDR2 (germline): LNHNV, YYDKDF (reference sequence). This CDR3 comprises 15 residues. Trimming at V came to 3 bases and at J to 2 bases, leaving 5 bases not matched to a gene. CDR3 bases: TGTGCCACCAGCAGGGACCGACAGGGGGCCTACGAGCAGTACTTC. Amino acid sequence: CATSRDRQGAYEQYF.

This clone was seen once. The chain links TRBV5-6 to TRBJ2-5; 10 bases map to TRBD1. The DNA end is a closer match to TRBJ2-7, so the J assignment may be wrong. The CDR3 extends over 15 amino acids. Per the germline V gene, CDR1 is SGHDT and CDR2 is YYEEEE. The CDR3 here is CASSFADRGFSEQYF. For the CDR3, the DNA is TGTGCCAGCAGCTTTGCGGACAGGGGGTTTTCCGAGCAGTACTTC.

The chain has TRBV30 and TRBJ1-6; possibly TRBD1 for D (5 bases). CDR1 GTSNPN and CDR2 SVGIG come from the germline V gene (reference sequence). The CDR3 totals 17 residues. V was cut by 1 base and J by 7 bases, with 20 bases left in between. CDR3 DNA: TGTGCCTGGAGTGCTCCTCTCCGGGACGGAAGAAATTCACCCCTCCACTTT. Residues: CAWSAPLRDGRNSPLHF.

This clone appeared a few times. The identical CDR3 is also encoded by other nucleotide sequences in the sample. This sequence joins TRBV2 and TRBJ1-1, with D tentatively TRBD1 (5 bases). The CDR3 consists of 11 residues. Germline V lookup: CDR1 SNHLY, CDR2 FYNNEI. Trimming removed 2 bases at V and 8 bases at J, with 6 bases between. The CDR3 sequence is CASSERGEAFF. CDR3 DNA: TGTGCCAGCAGTGAAAGGGGCGAAGCTTTCTTT.

The chain employs TRBV19 and TRBJ2-5; the D gene is possibly TRBD2 (5 bases). The germline V gene encodes CDR1 LNHDA and CDR2 SQIVND (reference sequence). Trimming stripped 3 bases from V and 5 bases from J, with 13 bases between. The length of the CDR3 is 14 residues. The CDR3 here is CASSIEGNGETQYF. In DNA form, the CDR3 reads TGTGCCAGTAGTATTGAGGGTAATGGGGAGACCCAGTACTTC.

The J gene is TRBJ2-6, the V gene TRBV6-6; D is unresolved. The CDR3 runs 16 residues. Germline loops: CDR1 MNHNY, CDR2 SVGAGI (reference sequence). The germline V and J ends were trimmed by 0 bases and 5 bases, with 11 bases remaining between them. The DNA for the CDR3 is TGTGCCAGCAGTTACTCGTACACCCCGAGGGCCAACGTCCTGACTTTC. Translation gives CASSYSYTPRANVLTF.

The chain links TRBV5-1 to TRBJ1-3, with 12 bases matching TRBD1. This CDR3 has 16 amino acids. Losses at the gene ends were 3 bases for V and 1 base for J; bases not matched to a gene: 2. The germline V gene encodes CDR1 SGHRS and CDR2 YFSETQ. The CDR3 DNA reads as TGCGCCAGCAGCTCGGGACAGGGGGCTTCTGGAAACACCATATATTTT. Translated: CASSSGQGASGNTIYF.

This sequence joins TRBV5-1 and TRBJ2-1; D is uncertain. Germline V lookup: CDR1 SGHRS, CDR2 YFSETQ. The CDR3 contains 14 residues. Trimming cost V 2 bases and J 4 bases, with 10 bases left between them. The CDR3 loop reads CASSLTYGYNEQFF. The CDR3 DNA is TGCGCCAGCAGCTTAACTTATGGGTACAATGAGCAGTTCTTC.

The rearrangement joins TRBV11-2 to TRBJ2-3; maybe TRBD2 (6 bases). V shed 5 bases and J shed 2 bases, with 20 bases lying between them. This CDR3 is built from 17 residues. CDR1 is SGHAT, CDR2 FQNNGV, per germline. CDR3 sequence: CASSGGRGRFFTDTQYF. CDR3 DNA: TGTGCCAGCAGCGGCGGCCGGGGGAGGTTTTTCACAGATACGCAGTATTTT.

This chain uses TRBV6-5 with TRBJ2-6; tentative D call: TRBD2 (5 bases). The CDR3 is made up of 15 amino acids. V lost 2 bases, J lost 2 bases, and 7 bases lay in between. The germline V gene has CDR1 MNHEY and CDR2 SVGAGI. The CDR3 sequence is CASSYPGTGANVLTF. DNA for the CDR3: TGTGCCAGCAGTTACCCGGGGACTGGGGCCAACGTCCTGACTTTC.

This clone showed up just once. Different DNA sequences within this sample yield the same CDR3. This chain connects TRBV28 to TRBJ2-7, with 8 bases fitting TRBD1. The germline V gene encodes CDR1 MDHEN and CDR2 SYDVKM. The CDR3 extends over 13 amino acids. V shed 5 bases, J shed 3 bases, and the junction held 3 bases outside the gene matches. The CDR3 loop reads CASSRTGFYEQYF. DNA of the CDR3: TGTGCCAGCAGTAGGACAGGGTTCTACGAGCAGTACTTC.